This T cell receptor beta chain was identified in a study of CD4 T cells in relation to SARS-CoV-2 and coronaviruses. Study observations and caveats: Crossreactive clones expanded significantly less to SARS-CoV-2 than monoreactive clones. In around two thirds of donors, memory CD4+ clonotypes crossrecognized SARS-CoV-2 and at least one common cold coronavirus spike.

Sorted naive or memory CD4+ cells met CEF peptides for roughly 10 days. About this clone itself: Its target is not known.

Sequencing used immunoSEQ multiplex PCR; TCRdb keeps in-frame clones, though not all of them. The repertoire consists of around 41,000 clones, with roughly 84% occurring once and the leading ten covering around 1.2%. The sequenced sample was naive CD4+ T cells from PBMCs, cultured in vitro. Subset indicated: naive CD4+ T cells isolated by negative enrichment. This clonotype originated in an adult with COVID-19.

CDR3 bases: TGTGCCAGCAGCCCGAGTATCGGCCACAATGAGCAGTTCTTC. Translated, it gives CASSPSIGHNEQFF. This chain connects TRBV5-4 to TRBJ2-1, with D unresolved. Trimming stripped 4 bases from V and 5 bases from J, with 13 bases between. Germline assignment: CDR1 SGHNT and CDR2 YYREEE (reference sequence). The CDR3 has 14 residues.